The clone carrying this TCR beta chain showed up just a few times. Its matching antigen is unknown. With V trimmed by 11 bases and J by 4 bases, 6 bases remained unmatched. Germline V lookup: CDR1 MDHEN, CDR2 SYDVKM. The CDR3 contains 12 residues. Amplification by 5'RACE using constant-segment primers produced TCR alpha and TCR beta cDNA libraries that carried sample barcodes and UMIs. TCRdb re-analysed the 5' RACE reads in MiXCR, keeping a single row per CDR3 protein. The sample contains 240,000 or so distinct CDR3 sequences, over 9% of which appear only once. This sample is drawn from a study of T-cell memory formation after mild COVID-19. The overall study: TCR clusters largely stayed donor specific.

General study findings and limits: Clones that contracted clustered mainly in CM and EM if CD4+ and in EMRA if CD8+. The study found balanced CD4/CD8 in clones contracting day 15 to 85 and a CD4+ lean in later expanders.

This TCR was recovered from a man between 18 and 29 years old who had mild COVID-19 (a few samples of this study predate the infection). Cell type and time point are not known. The sample was PBMCs or a T cell subset sorted from them (not recorded which). The chain joins TRBV28 to TRBJ1-2; 8 bases are shared with TRBD1. CDR3 DNA sequence: TGTGCCGAGACAGGGGACGGCTATGGCTACACCTTC. It translates to CAETGDGYGYTF.